A selection of T cell receptor beta chains follows, all from one sample in a study of blood T cell repertoires in COVID-19. Generated by immunoSEQ multiplex PCR, the TCRdb table keeps only in-frame clones and is missing some. The table lists 20,000 to 25,000 clones, about 88% of them singletons, with 9.7% in the top ten. The sequencing sample was made of peripheral blood. All receptors come from an older man with acute or convalescent COVID-19. The CDR3 runs from the conserved cysteine through the conserved F or W. Each record gives: clone size, J gene, D gene, V gene, CDR3 protein, CDR3 DNA. D genes are given only for firm matches. Size is omitted from some rows. Given values are once, few, many or a class for expanded clones.

>NA|TRBJ2-7|TRBD2|TRBV2
CASSTGLAGVVEQYF
TGTGCCAGCAGCACTGGACTAGCGGGAGTGGTCGAGCAGTACTTC
>NA|TRBJ1-1|NA|TRBV5-4
CASSKQDTEAFF
TGTGCCAGCAGTAAACAGGACACTGAAGCTTTCTTT
>NA|TRBJ1-2|TRBD1|TRBV30
CAWKVGRGPWGYTF
TGTGCCTGGAAAGTCGGCAGGGGGCCATGGGGCTACACCTTC
>NA|TRBJ1-1|NA|TRBV25-1
CASSDPESVAFF
TGTGCCAGCAGTGACCCGGAGAGCGTGGCTTTCTTT
>NA|TRBJ2-7|TRBD1|TRBV2
CASSEQGADYEQYF
TGTGCCAGCAGTGAACAGGGGGCAGACTACGAGCAGTACTTC
>NA|TRBJ2-6|NA|TRBV28
CASSLKEGAPGANVLTF
TGTGCCAGCAGTTTGAAGGAGGGGGCCCCTGGGGCCAACGTCCTGACTTTC
>NA|TRBJ1-5|TRBD1|TRBV11-2
CASSSGTGDTQPQHF
TGTGCCAGCAGCTCCGGGACAGGGGACACTCAGCCCCAGCATTTT
>NA|TRBJ2-3|TRBD2|TRBV27
CASTSSQILAGAPDTQYF
TGTGCCAGCACCTCCTCCCAGATCCTAGCGGGGGCCCCAGATACGCAGTATTTT
>NA|TRBJ2-7|NA|TRBV18
CASSRSQGYEYEQYF
TGTGCCAGCTCACGATCCCAGGGGTACGAATACGAGCAGTACTTC
>NA|TRBJ2-7|TRBD1|TRBV30
CAWGTGGSEQYF
TGTGCCTGGGGGACAGGGGGCTCCGAGCAGTACTTC
>NA|TRBJ1-2|NA|TRBV18
CASSPVMRPEAYGYTF
TGTGCCAGCTCACCAGTGATGCGGCCGGAAGCTTATGGCTACACCTTC
>NA|TRBJ2-7|TRBD1|TRBV5-6
CASSWGTVTYEQYF
TGTGCCAGCAGCTGGGGGACAGTCACCTACGAGCAGTACTTC
>NA|TRBJ2-4|NA|TRBV29-1
CSVLWRENIQYF
TGCAGCGTTTTATGGCGGGAAAACATTCAGTACTTC
>NA|TRBJ1-1|NA|TRBV7-9
CASSLVNGQTNTEAFF
TGTGCCAGCAGTTTGGTAAACGGACAAACTAACACTGAAGCTTTCTTT
>NA|TRBJ2-7|NA|TRBV11-3
CASSPSLSSYEQYF
TGTGCCAGCAGCCCCTCTCTGAGCTCCTACGAGCAGTACTTC
>NA|TRBJ1-5|NA|TRBV7-2
CASSLARLGYSNQPQHF
TGTGCCAGCAGCTTAGCGAGGCTAGGTTATAGCAATCAGCCCCAGCATTTT
>NA|TRBJ1-1|NA|TRBV4-1
CASSPRVANTEAFF
TGCGCCAGCAGCCCCCGGGTCGCGAACACTGAAGCTTTCTTT
>few|TRBJ1-1|NA|TRBV27
CASRQKTDRPMNTEAFF
TGTGCCAGCAGGCAGAAGACGGACAGACCTATGAACACTGAAGCTTTCTTT
>NA|TRBJ2-2|NA|TRBV6-5
CANAGTHTGELFF
TGTGCCAATGCGGGGACGCACACCGGGGAGCTGTTTTTT
>NA|TRBJ2-1|NA|TRBV2
CASSEGHNEQFF
TGTGCCAGCAGTGAGGGCCACAATGAGCAGTTCTTC
>NA|TRBJ1-4|TRBD1|TRBV10-3
CAISPQGLVGGEKLFF
TGTGCCATCAGTCCACAGGGGTTGGTAGGGGGTGAAAAACTGTTTTTT